This T cell receptor beta chain stems from a study of control samples from healthy donors and cancer patients. Repertoires were generated with immunoSEQ multiplex PCR, while TCRdb's copy carries only in-frame clones and drops some. The table shows around 78,000 clones, with about 93% occurring only once. CDR3 length: 15 amino acids. From germline, CDR1 is MNHEY and CDR2 SVGAGI. Trimming stripped 2 bases from V and 0 bases from J, with 11 bases between. Specimen: blood. The chain combines TRBV6-5 with TRBJ2-7; D is perhaps TRBD1 (5 bases). The clonotype comes from a woman aged 18 to 35 in good health. CDR3 loop: CASSYRQGGSYEQYF. CDR3 nucleotides: TGTGCCAGCAGTTACAGGCAGGGTGGCTCCTACGAGCAGTACTTC.